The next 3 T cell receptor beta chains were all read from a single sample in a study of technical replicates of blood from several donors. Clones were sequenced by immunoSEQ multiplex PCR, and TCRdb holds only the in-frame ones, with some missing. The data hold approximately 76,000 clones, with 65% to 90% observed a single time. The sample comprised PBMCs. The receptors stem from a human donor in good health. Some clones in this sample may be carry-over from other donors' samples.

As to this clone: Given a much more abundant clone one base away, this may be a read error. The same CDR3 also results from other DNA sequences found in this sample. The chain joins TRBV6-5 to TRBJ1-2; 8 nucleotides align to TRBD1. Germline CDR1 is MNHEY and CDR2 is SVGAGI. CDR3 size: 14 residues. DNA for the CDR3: TGCGCCAGCAGTCCACAGTACAGGGGGAATGGCTACACCTTC. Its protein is CASSPQYRGNGYTF.

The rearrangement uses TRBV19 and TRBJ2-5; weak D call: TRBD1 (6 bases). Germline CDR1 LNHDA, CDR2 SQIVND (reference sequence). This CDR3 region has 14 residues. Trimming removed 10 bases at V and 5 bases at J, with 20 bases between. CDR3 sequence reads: CATSGTRGSETQYF. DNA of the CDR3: TGTGCCACCTCCGGGACCAGGGGATCTGAGACCCAGTACTTC.

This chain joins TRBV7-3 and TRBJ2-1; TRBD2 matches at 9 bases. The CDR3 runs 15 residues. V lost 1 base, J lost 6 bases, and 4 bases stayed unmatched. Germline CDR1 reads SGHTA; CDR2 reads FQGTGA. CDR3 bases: TGTGCCAGCAGCTTAAGTCTAGCGGGGACCAATGAGCAGTTCTTC. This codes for CASSLSLAGTNEQFF.